The 23 T cell receptor beta chains below all came from one sample that was sequenced in a study of technical replicates of blood from a handful of donors. Data came from immunoSEQ multiplex PCR; TCRdb stores just in-frame clones and leaves some out. The table includes 75,000 to 100,000 clones, about 95% detected once. The sequencing input was T cells isolated from PBMCs. The receptors were gathered from a human donor in good health.

V and J are TRBV7-8 and TRBJ1-2; D perhaps matches TRBD1 (5 bases). The CDR3 extends over 15 amino acids. Germline V gene lookup returns CDR1 SGHVS and CDR2 FQNEAQ. V was pared by 6 bases and J by 4 bases, with 18 bases between. Here the CDR3 reads CASRPADSPVYGYTF. The CDR3 DNA reads TGTGCCAGCAGACCCGCTGACAGTCCTGTCTATGGCTACACCTTC.

This clone is medium-sized (0.01 to 0.1%) within its sample. This chain links TRBV6-1 with TRBJ2-7; 9 bases are a match to TRBD1. Germline V CDR1 and CDR2: MNHNS, SASEGT. There are 16 residues in the CDR3. J was trimmed by 1 base and V by 3 bases; bases with no gene match: 7. The CDR3 loop reads CASSDEGQGPSYEQYF. The CDR3 DNA reads as TGTGCCAGCAGTGACGAGGGACAGGGCCCTTCCTACGAGCAGTACTTC.

The chain links TRBV15 to TRBJ1-4; 9 positions match TRBD1. Germline CDR1 and CDR2: LNHNV and YYDKDF (reference sequence). With 0 bases clipped from V and 6 bases from J, the junction kept 5 bases outside the gene matches. The CDR3 contains 16 residues. The CDR3 region has the DNA TGTGCCACCAGCAGAGATAGGGGGACAGGGCATGAAAAACTGTTTTTT. This translates into CATSRDRGTGHEKLFF.

The rearrangement uses TRBV14 and TRBJ2-2; D might be TRBD2 (5 bases). CDR3 length: 13 residues. Deletions cut 8 bases from V and 7 bases from J, with 14 bases between. Germline V CDR1 and CDR2: SGHDN, FVKESK. CDR3 protein: CASGLYRGGELFF. The CDR3 DNA reads as TGTGCCAGCGGACTTTACCGGGGCGGGGAGCTGTTTTTT.

The genes are TRBV7-2 and TRBJ2-2, with D unclear. The length of the CDR3 is 14 residues. V was clipped by 3 bases and J by 1 base, with 6 bases between them. Germline CDR1 and CDR2: SGHTA and FQGNSA. The CDR3 nucleotides are TGTGCCAGCAGCTTTGACTGGAACACCGGGGAGCTGTTTTTT. Its translation: CASSFDWNTGELFF.

The chain is built from TRBV7-3 and TRBJ2-1; TRBD2 aligns across 8 bases. The CDR3 runs 13 residues. CDR1 is SGHTA and CDR2 is FQGTGA in the germline V gene. V lost 2 bases, J lost 7 bases, and 1 base stayed unmatched. The CDR3 DNA sequence: TGTGCCAGCAGCTTATCTAGCGGGAATGAGCAGTTCTTC. Translated: CASSLSSGNEQFF.

In nucleotides, the CDR3 is TGTGCCAGCAGCCCTTTAGCGGGACTGGGGGAGCAGTACTTC. It is translated as CASSPLAGLGEQYF. The V call is TRBV7-9, the J call TRBJ2-7, with 8 bases identical to TRBD2. This CDR3 spans 14 amino acids. Unmatched junction bases numbered 10, after V lost 5 bases and J lost 7 bases. The germline V gene has CDR1 SEHNR and CDR2 FQNEAQ (reference sequence).

This sequence joins TRBV15 and TRBJ1-5; TRBD1 agrees at 8 bases. This CDR3 has 17 residues. The germline gives CDR1 LNHNV, CDR2 YYDKDF (reference sequence). The V and J ends lost 0 bases and 5 bases, in that order; junction bases with no gene match: 9. CDR3 DNA: TGTGCCACCAGCAGAGAACCGGGACAGGAAGGCCATCAGCCCCAGCATTTT. Protein product: CATSREPGQEGHQPQHF.

The chain links TRBV6-5 to TRBJ2-7; the D gene is possibly TRBD1 (6 bases). This CDR3 is 13 amino acids long. Germline assignment: CDR1 MNHEY and CDR2 SVGAGI. The V and J ends lost 5 bases and 3 bases respectively, with 11 bases between them. The chain's CDR3 is CASSRDKGYEQYF. For the CDR3, the DNA is TGTGCCAGCAGTAGGGACAAGGGCTACGAGCAGTACTTC.

V and J are TRBV6-5 and TRBJ2-1, with 12 positions matching TRBD2. The trim removed 6 bases at V and 6 bases at J, leaving 6 bases unmatched. Germline-derived CDR1 and CDR2 are MNHEY and SVGAGI. The CDR3 extends over 15 amino acids. CDR3: CASSRGLAGTNEQFF. The CDR3 nucleotides are TGTGCCAGCAGCCGCGGACTAGCGGGAACCAATGAGCAGTTCTTC.

The chain uses TRBV4-1 and TRBJ2-5, with D possibly TRBD1 on 6 matching bases. The CDR3 has 15 residues. Between the trimmed V and J ends, which lost 0 bases and 4 bases, there was a span of 12 bases. Germline assignment: CDR1 MGHRA and CDR2 YSYEKL. The CDR3 sequence: CASSQEQGVRETQYF. The CDR3 DNA reads TGCGCCAGCAGCCAAGAACAGGGTGTTCGAGAGACCCAGTACTTC.

The chain employs TRBV7-2 and TRBJ2-7; 10 bases map to TRBD2. There are 16 residues in the CDR3. Germline CDR1 is SGHTA and CDR2 is FQGNSA. With V trimmed by 2 bases and J by 5 bases, 9 bases remained unmatched. The CDR3 loop is CASSLNTGLAGDEQYF. The CDR3 bases are TGTGCCAGCAGCTTAAATACGGGGCTAGCGGGAGACGAGCAGTACTTC.

The V and J genes are TRBV18 and TRBJ1-2, with D possibly matching TRBD1 (6 bases). Germline V gives CDR1 KGHSH, CDR2 LQKENI. V was trimmed by 2 bases and J by 3 bases, leaving 10 bases between them. This CDR3 comprises 14 residues. The CDR3 loop reads CASSPEGGDYGYTF. CDR3 DNA sequence: TGTGCCAGCTCACCAGAAGGGGGAGACTATGGCTACACCTTC.

The rearrangement uses TRBV28 and TRBJ2-7; tentative D call: TRBD1 (6 bases). The CDR3 loop spans 14 amino acids. Per the germline V gene, CDR1 is MDHEN and CDR2 is SYDVKM. V was clipped by 10 bases and J by 4 bases, with 20 bases between them. As DNA, the CDR3 is TGTGCCACCCAACGGACAGTCGGAAGGTACGAGCAGTACTTC. Translation: CATQRTVGRYEQYF.

This chain uses TRBV7-3 with TRBJ2-7; D perhaps matches TRBD2 (6 bases). This CDR3 has 15 amino acids. The germline V gene has CDR1 SGHTA and CDR2 FQGTGA. Trimming took off 8 bases at V and 5 bases at J, with 22 bases between the two ends. This chain's CDR3 is CASAPNGGEGNEQYF. DNA for the CDR3: TGTGCCAGCGCCCCTAACGGGGGAGAGGGAAACGAGCAGTACTTC.

V and J are TRBV27 and TRBJ1-1; TRBD1 matches 7 bases. V was pared by 5 bases and J by 3 bases, with 6 bases of the junction left unmatched. Germline CDR1 MNHEY, CDR2 SMNVEV (reference sequence). This CDR3 contains 14 residues. DNA for the CDR3: TGTGCCAGCAGTAGGGGGCAGGGGGACACTGAAGCTTTCTTT. Residues: CASSRGQGDTEAFF.

The V gene is TRBV5-1, the J gene TRBJ2-1, with D perhaps matching TRBD2 (6 bases). The CDR3 is made up of 12 amino acids. The V gene lost 2 bases and the J gene lost 7 bases, with 7 bases spanning the gap. The germline CDR1 and CDR2 sequences are SGHRS and YFSETQ. CDR3 sequence: CASSLAGNEQFF. The CDR3 nucleotides read TGCGCCAGCAGCTTAGCGGGTAATGAGCAGTTCTTC. The complete variable domain, with remaining parts taken from reference TRBV5-1 and TRBJ2-1, reads KAGVTQTPRYLIKTRGQQVTLSCSPISGHRSVSWYQQTPGQGLQFLFEYFSETQRNKGNFPGRFSGRQFSNSRSEMNVSTLELGDSALYLCASSLAGNEQFFGPGTRLTVL.

The chain recombines TRBV19 with TRBJ1-1; D is perhaps TRBD1 (5 bases). V was pared by 7 bases and J by 2 bases, with 11 bases between. The germline V gene has CDR1 LNHDA and CDR2 SQIVND (reference sequence). The CDR3 length is 13 residues. CDR3: CASTLTVNTEAFF. The CDR3, as DNA: TGTGCCAGTACCCTGACAGTCAACACTGAAGCTTTCTTT.

The rearrangement links TRBV25-1 to TRBJ2-6; 9 bases are a match to TRBD1. The ends lost 6 bases at V and 2 bases at J; junction bases unmatched: 8. CDR3 length equals 17 residues. CDR1 and CDR2 from the germline V gene are MGHDK and SYGVNS. As DNA, the CDR3 is TGTGCCAGCAGCCCGGACAGGGGTACGGCTGGGGCCAACGTCCTGACTTTC. This gives the protein CASSPDRGTAGANVLTF.

V gene TRBV7-6 combines with J gene TRBJ2-3; TRBD2 might be the D (6 bases). Germline V lookup: CDR1 SGHVS, CDR2 FNYEAQ. The germline V and J ends were trimmed by 2 bases and 2 bases, with 14 bases remaining between them. This CDR3 contains 16 residues. The CDR3 loop reads CASSLRGTTLTDTQYF. Here the CDR3 DNA reads TGTGCCAGCAGCTTACGGGGGACCACGCTCACAGATACGCAGTATTTT.

V and J are TRBV7-8 and TRBJ1-5, with D tentatively TRBD1 (6 bases). From germline, CDR1 is SGHVS and CDR2 FQNEAQ. With 4 bases removed from V and 6 bases from J, the gap between germline ends came to 16 bases. This CDR3 contains 15 residues. In DNA form, the CDR3 reads TGTGCCAGCAGCTCATCGACAGGTAAAGGTCAGCCCCAGCATTTT. This gives the protein CASSSSTGKGQPQHF.

V usage is TRBV6-5 and J usage is TRBJ2-3, with unresolved D. This CDR3 region has 12 residues. V lost 6 bases, J lost 5 bases, and 9 bases lay in between. Germline loops: CDR1 MNHEY, CDR2 SVGAGI. The CDR3 sequence: CASSPNLDTQYF. The CDR3 DNA follows: TGTGCCAGCAGCCCTAACCTAGATACGCAGTATTTT.

This clone was recorded only once. The V and J genes are TRBV19 and TRBJ1-2, with D perhaps TRBD1 (5 bases). The V and J ends lost 5 bases and 4 bases respectively, with 14 bases between them. The CDR3 runs 14 residues. The germline V gene encodes CDR1 LNHDA and CDR2 SQIVND (reference sequence). The CDR3, as DNA: TGTGCCAGTAGTCCCGGGGGAGATGTCTATGGCTACACCTTC. Amino acid sequence: CASSPGGDVYGYTF.